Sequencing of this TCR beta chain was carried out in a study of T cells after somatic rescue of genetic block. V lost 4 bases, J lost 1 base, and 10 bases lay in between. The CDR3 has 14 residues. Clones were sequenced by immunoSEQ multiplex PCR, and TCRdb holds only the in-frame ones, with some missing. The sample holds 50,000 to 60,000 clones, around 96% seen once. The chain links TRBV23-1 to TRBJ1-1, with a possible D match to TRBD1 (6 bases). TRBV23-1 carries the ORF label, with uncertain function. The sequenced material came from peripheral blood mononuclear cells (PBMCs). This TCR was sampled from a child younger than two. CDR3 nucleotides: TGCGCCAGCAGTCCCGAGGGACAGAACACTGAAGCTTTCTTT. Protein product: CASSPEGQNTEAFF.